A single sample gave rise to the 20 T cell receptor beta chains below, sequenced in a study of cytotoxic CD8 clonotypes in ibrutinib-treated CLL. Clones were read by immunoSEQ multiplex PCR, and TCRdb kept only the in-frame ones, dropping some. The data hold around 50,000 clones, with approximately 60% observed a single time. The sequenced sample was PBMCs, obtained after 24 months of ibrutinib treatment. The receptors originated from a human donor with chronic lymphocytic leukemia.

This clone was seen a handful of times. The rearrangement links TRBV13 to TRBJ2-1; 9 nucleotides match TRBD1. CDR3 length: 19 residues. The trim removed 3 bases at V and 0 bases at J, leaving 12 bases unmatched. Germline V gene sequence: CDR1 PRHDT, CDR2 FYEKMQ (reference sequence). The CDR3 DNA reads TGTGCCAGCAGCTTTTGGGACAGGGCGTGGAAAAGCTCCTACAATGAGCAGTTCTTC. Its translation: CASSFWDRAWKSSYNEQFF.

This clone was observed a handful of times. CDR3 in amino acids: CASSLAGGGHEQFF. In DNA, the CDR3 is TGTGCCAGCAGCTTAGCGGGGGGAGGACATGAGCAGTTCTTC. V and J are TRBV11-3 and TRBJ2-1; 7 nucleotides align to TRBD2. J gave up 8 bases and V 1 base, and 5 bases lay outside the gene matches. The CDR3 sequence is 14 residues long. Germline lookup yields CDR1 SGHNT and CDR2 YENEEA.

V is TRBV29-1 and J is TRBJ2-5; perhaps TRBD2 as D (6 bases). Germline V gene lookup returns CDR1 SQVTM and CDR2 ANQGSEA. CDR3 size: 17 residues. Trimming pared 7 bases from V and 2 bases from J, leaving 26 bases between. CDR3 loop: CSGLTRSDGRPQETQYF. For the CDR3, the DNA is TGCAGCGGACTCACCCGCTCTGACGGGAGACCACAAGAGACCCAGTACTTC. The complete variable domain, with remaining parts taken from reference TRBV29-1 and TRBJ2-5, reads SAVISQKPSRDICQRGTSLTIQCQVDSQVTMMFWYRQQPGQSLTLIATANQGSEATYESGFVIDKFPISRPNLTFSTLTVSNMSPEDSSIYLCSGLTRSDGRPQETQYFGPGTRLLVL.

The J gene is TRBJ1-5, the V gene TRBV7-2, with 8 bases fitting TRBD1. V trimming: 1 base; J trimming: 5 bases; junction bases outside the gene matches: 4. This CDR3 region has 15 residues. Germline V gene data show CDR1 as SGHTA and CDR2 as FQGNSA. In DNA form, the CDR3 reads TGTGCCAGCAGCTTAGTCGGGACAGGATATCAGCCCCAGCATTTT. It translates to CASSLVGTGYQPQHF.

This clone was observed once. This sequence joins TRBV5-4 and TRBJ1-6, with D possibly matching TRBD1 (5 bases). The germline V gene has CDR1 SGHNT and CDR2 YYREEE (reference sequence). This CDR3 contains 15 residues. The V end lost 3 bases, the J end lost 9 bases, and 16 bases lay between the germline ends. The CDR3 region is CASSSGDPGSSPLHF. Here the CDR3 DNA reads TGTGCCAGCAGCTCGGGGGACCCCGGGTCTTCACCCCTCCACTTT.

This clone was observed a few times. The rearrangement joins TRBV7-6 to TRBJ2-1; tentatively, D is TRBD1 or TRBD2 (5 bases each). CDR1 is SGHVS, CDR2 FNYEAQ, per germline. Trimming removed 5 bases from V and 10 bases from J, with 15 bases in between. The CDR3 totals 13 residues. The CDR3 coding sequence is TGTGCCAGCAGCGAACCCGGGGCCGGGGAGCAGTTCTTC. Translating it yields CASSEPGAGEQFF. Together with reference TRBV7-6 and TRBJ2-1, the CDR3 gives the full variable domain: GAGVSQSPRYKVTKRGQDVALRCDPISGHVSLYWYRQALGQGPEFLTYFNYEAQQDKSGLPNDRFSAERPEGSISTLTIQRTEQRDSAMYRCASSEPGAGEQFFGPGTRLTVL.

The chain uses TRBV5-8 and TRBJ2-7, with D perhaps TRBD1 (6 bases). The CDR3 sequence is 12 residues long. V was clipped by 3 bases and J by 3 bases, with 7 bases between them. Germline V gives CDR1 SGHTS, CDR2 YDEGEE. The CDR3 sequence: CASSSQGYEQYV. CDR3 coding DNA: TGTGCCAGCAGCTCACAGGGCTACGAGCAGTACGTC.

The chain employs TRBV19 and TRBJ2-6; tentatively, D is TRBD1 (6 bases). The CDR3 runs to 19 residues. Deletions cut 1 base from V and 0 bases from J, with 16 bases between. Germline loops: CDR1 LNHDA, CDR2 SQIVND (reference sequence). In DNA, the CDR3 is TGTGCCAGTAGTATAGGTTCGGGGCAGGGGAGCTCTGGGGCCAACGTCCTGACTTTC. This translates into CASSIGSGQGSSGANVLTF.

V usage is TRBV9 and J usage is TRBJ2-3, with 8 bases matching TRBD2. The V gene's germline CDR1 is SGDLS and CDR2 YYNGEE. The CDR3 spans 14 residues. With 9 bases clipped from V and 1 base from J, the junction kept 7 bases outside the gene matches. CDR3 sequence: CATRAGEGTDTQYF. Here the CDR3 DNA reads TGTGCCACCCGAGCGGGAGAGGGCACAGATACGCAGTATTTT.

The V and J genes are TRBV25-1 and TRBJ2-6, with D hard to call. V lost 11 bases and J lost 2, with 13 bases in between. The germline V gene has CDR1 MGHDK and CDR2 SYGVNS. The CDR3 runs 14 residues. The CDR3 sequence: CAVEVRAGANVLTF. For the CDR3, the DNA is TGTGCCGTAGAGGTCCGGGCTGGGGCCAACGTCCTGACTTTC.

This clone was seen more than once but under ten times. The V and J genes are TRBV7-8 and TRBJ1-5; the D is unclear. The length of the CDR3 is 13 residues. CDR1 is SGHVS, CDR2 FQNEAQ, per germline. V was clipped by 2 bases and J by 5 bases, with 7 bases between them. CDR3 amino acids: CASSLSGYQPQHF. CDR3 in DNA: TGTGCCAGCAGCTTAAGTGGGTATCAGCCCCAGCATTTT.

The count of this clone is one. The J gene is TRBJ1-1, the V gene TRBV30, with D uncertain. The ends were cut back, 0 bases at V and 9 bases at J, with 14 bases in the middle. The CDR3 is made up of 13 amino acids. CDR1 GTSNPN and CDR2 SVGIG come from the germline V gene (reference sequence). CDR3 loop: CAWSVRSGGQAFF. The DNA for the CDR3 is TGTGCCTGGAGTGTCCGATCCGGTGGGCAAGCTTTCTTT.

The chain is built from TRBV27 and TRBJ1-5; 9 bases align to TRBD1. This CDR3 comprises 15 residues. CDR1 and CDR2 (germline): MNHEY, SMNVEV (reference sequence). With V trimmed by 5 bases and J by 7 bases, 9 bases remained unmatched. The CDR3 reads CASSPGQGIGQPQHF. In DNA form, the CDR3 reads TGTGCCAGCAGTCCGGGACAGGGAATCGGACAGCCCCAGCATTTT.

This clone occurred many times. The same CDR3 can be traced to other DNA sequences in this sample. This rearrangement joins TRBV5-1 to TRBJ2-7, with 10 nucleotides matching TRBD1. Unmatched junction bases numbered 2, after V lost 0 bases and J lost 2 bases. This CDR3 has 15 amino acids. Germline V gives CDR1 SGHRS, CDR2 YFSETQ. The CDR3 is CASSLVGQGAYEQYF. The CDR3 nucleotides are TGCGCCAGCAGCTTGGTCGGACAGGGGGCCTACGAGCAGTACTTC. Full variable domain (outside the CDR3, taken from reference TRBV5-1 and TRBJ2-7): KAGVTQTPRYLIKTRGQQVTLSCSPISGHRSVSWYQQTPGQGLQFLFEYFSETQRNKGNFPGRFSGRQFSNSRSEMNVSTLELGDSALYLCASSLVGQGAYEQYFGPGTRLTVT.

The chain links TRBV30 to TRBJ1-3; possibly TRBD1 for D (6 bases). Trimming shortened V by 7 bases and J by 0 bases, and 25 bases separated the two germline ends. The CDR3 extends over 18 amino acids. Germline CDR1 reads GTSNPN; CDR2 reads SVGIG (reference sequence). Here the CDR3 reads CAYRIQDRGFFSGNTIYF. CDR3 DNA sequence: TGTGCCTACCGTATCCAGGACAGAGGGTTTTTCTCTGGAAACACCATATATTTT. The entire variable domain, with the rest obtained from reference TRBV30 and TRBJ1-3, is as follows: SQTIHQWPATLVQPVGSPLSLECTVEGTSNPNLYWYRQAAGRGLQLLFYSVGIGQISSEVPQNLSASRPQDRQFILSSKKLLLSDSGFYLCAYRIQDRGFFSGNTIYFGEGSWLTVV.

The chain is built from TRBV15 and TRBJ2-3; D may be TRBD1 or TRBD2 (5 bases each). CDR3 length equals 16 residues. Germline values: CDR1 LNHNV, CDR2 YYDKDF (reference sequence). The V and J ends lost 0 bases and 5 bases respectively, with 15 bases between them. The CDR3 reads CATSREMVPGRDTQYF. The CDR3 region has the DNA TGTGCCACCAGCAGAGAAATGGTACCGGGGCGAGATACGCAGTATTTT. The entire variable domain, with the rest obtained from reference TRBV15 and TRBJ2-3, is as follows: DAMVIQNPRYQVTQFGKPVTLSCSQTLNHNVMYWYQQKSSQAPKLLFHYYDKDFNNEADTPDNFQSRRPNTSFCFLDIRSPGLGDTAMYLCATSREMVPGRDTQYFGPGTRLTVL.

V and J are TRBV27 and TRBJ1-1; TRBD1 matches 8 bases. Germline values: CDR1 MNHEY, CDR2 SMNVEV (reference sequence). This CDR3 is 11 amino acids long. Losses at the gene ends were 5 bases for V and 9 bases for J; bases not matched to a gene: 2. The CDR3 DNA reads as TGTGCCAGCAGTCTCAGGGGGCAAGCTTTCTTT. This encodes CASSLRGQAFF.

The J gene is TRBJ2-7, the V gene TRBV11-2, with 8 bases lining up with TRBD1. The germline V gene encodes CDR1 SGHAT and CDR2 FQNNGV. V gave up 1 base and J gave up 3 bases; unmatched junction bases: 5. The CDR3 spans 15 residues. The CDR3 loop is CASSLVSDRGYEQYF. The CDR3 DNA is TGTGCCAGCAGCTTAGTATCCGACAGGGGCTACGAGCAGTACTTC.

This chain uses TRBV7-9 with TRBJ1-3, with a possible D match to TRBD1 (5 bases). With 5 bases removed from V and 0 bases from J, the gap between germline ends came to 11 bases. Looked up from germline, CDR1 is SEHNR and CDR2 is FQNEAQ (reference sequence). There are 15 residues in the CDR3. For the CDR3, the DNA is TGTGCCAGCAGCCAAGGGACGGGCTCTGGAAACACCATATATTTT. Translating it yields CASSQGTGSGNTIYF. Looking up the rest from reference TRBV7-9 and TRBJ1-3 gives the full variable domain: DTGVSQNPRHKITKRGQNVTFRCDPISEHNRLYWYRQTLGQGPEFLTYFQNEAQLEKSRLLSDRFSAERPKGSFSTLEIQRTEQGDSAMYLCASSQGTGSGNTIYFGEGSWLTVV.

The genes are TRBV27 and TRBJ2-6; TRBD1 aligns across 8 bases. The CDR3 is made up of 15 amino acids. With 6 bases clipped from V and 2 bases from J, the junction kept 3 bases outside the gene matches. CDR1 MNHEY and CDR2 SMNVEV come from the germline V gene (reference sequence). CDR3 loop: CASRRQGTGANVLTF. CDR3 sequence (DNA): TGTGCCAGCAGGAGACAGGGGACTGGGGCCAACGTCCTGACTTTC.